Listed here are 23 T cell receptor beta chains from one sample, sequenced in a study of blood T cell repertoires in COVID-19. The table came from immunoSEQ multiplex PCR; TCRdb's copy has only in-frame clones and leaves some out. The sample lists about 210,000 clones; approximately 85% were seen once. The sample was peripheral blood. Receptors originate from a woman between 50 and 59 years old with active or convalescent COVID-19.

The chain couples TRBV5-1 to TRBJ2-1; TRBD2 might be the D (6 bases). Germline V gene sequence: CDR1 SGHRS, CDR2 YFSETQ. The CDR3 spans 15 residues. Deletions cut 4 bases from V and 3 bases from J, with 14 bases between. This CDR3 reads CASSPTGVNYNEQFF. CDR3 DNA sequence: TGCGCCAGCAGCCCTACGGGAGTGAACTACAATGAGCAGTTCTTC.

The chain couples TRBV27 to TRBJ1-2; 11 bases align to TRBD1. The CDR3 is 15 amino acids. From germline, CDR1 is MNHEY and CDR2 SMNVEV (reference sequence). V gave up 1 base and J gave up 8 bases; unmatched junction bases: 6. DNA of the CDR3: TGTGCCAGCAGTTTATTGGACAGGGGGCGGGAAGGCTACACCTTC. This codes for CASSLLDRGREGYTF.

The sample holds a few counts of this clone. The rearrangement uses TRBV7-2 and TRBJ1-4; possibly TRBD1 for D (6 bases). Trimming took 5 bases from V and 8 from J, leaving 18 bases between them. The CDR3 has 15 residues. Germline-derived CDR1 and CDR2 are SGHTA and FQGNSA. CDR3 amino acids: CASSITGRYEEKLFF. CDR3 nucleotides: TGTGCCAGCAGCATCACAGGGCGTTACGAAGAAAAACTGTTTTTT.

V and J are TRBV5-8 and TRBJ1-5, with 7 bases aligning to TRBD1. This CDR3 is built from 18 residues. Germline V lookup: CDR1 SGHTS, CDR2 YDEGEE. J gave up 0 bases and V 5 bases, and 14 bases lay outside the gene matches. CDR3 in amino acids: CASSFHRGGPYSNQPQHF. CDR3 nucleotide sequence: TGTGCCAGCAGTTTTCACAGGGGCGGACCTTATAGCAATCAGCCCCAGCATTTT.

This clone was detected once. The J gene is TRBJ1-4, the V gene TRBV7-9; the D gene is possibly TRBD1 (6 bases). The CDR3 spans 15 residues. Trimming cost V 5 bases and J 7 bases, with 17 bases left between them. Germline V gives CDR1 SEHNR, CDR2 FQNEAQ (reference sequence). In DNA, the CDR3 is TGTGCCAGCAGCCCCATGAGTGGACAGTCTGAAAAACTGTTTTTT. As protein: CASSPMSGQSEKLFF.

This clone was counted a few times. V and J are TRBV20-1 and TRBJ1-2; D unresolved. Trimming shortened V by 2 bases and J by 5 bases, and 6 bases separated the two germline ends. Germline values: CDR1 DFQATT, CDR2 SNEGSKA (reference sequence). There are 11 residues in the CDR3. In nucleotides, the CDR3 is TGCAGTGCTAGAACCGGGTATGGCTACACCTTC. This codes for CSARTGYGYTF.

The CDR3 region has the DNA TGTGCCAGCAGCTCAACCTCAGGGGAAATTTATAGCAATCAGCCCCAGCATTTT. It yields the protein CASSSTSGEIYSNQPQHF. The chain recombines TRBV11-2 with TRBJ1-5, with a weak D call TRBD1 (6 bases). Between the trimmed V and J ends, which lost 4 bases and 0 bases, there was a span of 19 bases. The length of the CDR3 is 18 residues. Germline values: CDR1 SGHAT, CDR2 FQNNGV.

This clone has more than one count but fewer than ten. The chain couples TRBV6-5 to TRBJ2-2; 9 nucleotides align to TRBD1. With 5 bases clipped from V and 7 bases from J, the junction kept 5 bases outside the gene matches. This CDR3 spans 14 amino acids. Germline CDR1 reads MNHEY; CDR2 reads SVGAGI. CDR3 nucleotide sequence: TGTGCCAGCAGTACCACAGGGGGCGGCGGGGAGCTGTTTTTT. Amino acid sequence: CASSTTGGGGELFF.

CDR3 coding DNA: TGTGCCAGCTCATCCGACAGGGGACTAGCGGAGACCCAGTACTTC. This translates into CASSSDRGLAETQYF. This chain joins TRBV18 and TRBJ2-5, with TRBD2 matching 10 bases. This CDR3 contains 15 residues. Trimming at V came to 5 bases and at J to 5 bases, leaving 8 bases not matched to a gene. CDR1 KGHSH and CDR2 LQKENI come from the germline V gene.

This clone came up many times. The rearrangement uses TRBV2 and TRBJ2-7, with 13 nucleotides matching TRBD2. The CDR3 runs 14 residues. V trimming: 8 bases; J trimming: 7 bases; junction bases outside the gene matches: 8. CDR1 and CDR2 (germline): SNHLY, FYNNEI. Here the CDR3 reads CASPGTSGVGEQYV. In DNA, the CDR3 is TGTGCCAGCCCTGGGACTAGCGGGGTAGGGGAGCAGTACGTC.

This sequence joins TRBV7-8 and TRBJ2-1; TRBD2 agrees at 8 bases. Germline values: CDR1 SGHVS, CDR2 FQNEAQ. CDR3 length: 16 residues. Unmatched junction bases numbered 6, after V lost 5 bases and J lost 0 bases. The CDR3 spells CASSPTAGGSYNEQFF. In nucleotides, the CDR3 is TGTGCCAGCAGCCCCACCGCGGGGGGCTCCTACAATGAGCAGTTCTTC.

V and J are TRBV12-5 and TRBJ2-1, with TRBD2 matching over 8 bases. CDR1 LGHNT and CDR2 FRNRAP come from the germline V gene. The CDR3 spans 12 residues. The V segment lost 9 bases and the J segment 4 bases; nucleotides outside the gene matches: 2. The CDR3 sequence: CASASGYNEQFF. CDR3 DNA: TGTGCTAGCGCTAGCGGGTACAATGAGCAGTTCTTC.

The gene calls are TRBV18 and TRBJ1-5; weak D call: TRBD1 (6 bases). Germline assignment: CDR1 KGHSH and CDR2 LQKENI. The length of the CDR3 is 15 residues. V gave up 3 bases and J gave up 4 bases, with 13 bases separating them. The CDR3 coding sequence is TGTGCCAGCTCACCCTCCGGGACAACGAATCAGCCCCAGCATTTT. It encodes CASSPSGTTNQPQHF. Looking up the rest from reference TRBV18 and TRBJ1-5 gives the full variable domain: NAGVMQNPRHLVRRRGQEARLRCSPMKGHSHVYWYRQLPEEGLKFMVYLQKENIIDESGMPKERFSAEFPKEGPSILRIQQVVRGDSAAYFCASSPSGTTNQPQHFGDGTRLSIL.

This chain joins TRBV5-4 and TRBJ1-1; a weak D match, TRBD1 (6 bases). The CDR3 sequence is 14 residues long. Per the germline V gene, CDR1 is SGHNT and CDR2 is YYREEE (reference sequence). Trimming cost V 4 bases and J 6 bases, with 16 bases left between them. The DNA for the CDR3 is TGTGCCAGCAGCCCCCGGGGGGGGGCCTCTGAAGCTTTCTTT. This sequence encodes CASSPRGGASEAFF. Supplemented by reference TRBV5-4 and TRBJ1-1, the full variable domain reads ETGVTQSPTHLIKTRGQQVTLRCSSQSGHNTVSWYQQALGQGPQFIFQYYREEENGRGNFPPRFSGLQFPNYSSELNVNALELDDSALYLCASSPRGGASEAFFGQGTRLTVV.

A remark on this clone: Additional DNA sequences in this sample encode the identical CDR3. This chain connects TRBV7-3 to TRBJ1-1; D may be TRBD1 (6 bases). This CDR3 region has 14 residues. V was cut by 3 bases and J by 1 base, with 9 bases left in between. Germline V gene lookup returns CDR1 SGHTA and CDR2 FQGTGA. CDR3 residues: CASSLNRANTEAFF. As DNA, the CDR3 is TGTGCCAGCAGCTTGAACAGGGCGAACACTGAAGCTTTCTTT.

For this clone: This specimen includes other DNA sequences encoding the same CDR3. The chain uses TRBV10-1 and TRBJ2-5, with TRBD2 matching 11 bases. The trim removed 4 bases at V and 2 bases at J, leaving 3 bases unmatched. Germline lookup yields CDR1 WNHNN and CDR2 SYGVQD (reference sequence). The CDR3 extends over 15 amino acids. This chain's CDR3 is CASSVGTSGQETQYF. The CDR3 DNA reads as TGCGCCAGCAGTGTTGGGACTAGCGGACAAGAGACCCAGTACTTC.

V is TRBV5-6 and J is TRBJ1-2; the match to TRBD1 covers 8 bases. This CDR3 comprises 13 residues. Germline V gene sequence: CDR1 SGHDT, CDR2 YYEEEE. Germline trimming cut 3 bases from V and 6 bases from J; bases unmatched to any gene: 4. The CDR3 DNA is TGTGCCAGCAGCTCGTTGACAGGGGATGGCTACACCTTC. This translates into CASSSLTGDGYTF.

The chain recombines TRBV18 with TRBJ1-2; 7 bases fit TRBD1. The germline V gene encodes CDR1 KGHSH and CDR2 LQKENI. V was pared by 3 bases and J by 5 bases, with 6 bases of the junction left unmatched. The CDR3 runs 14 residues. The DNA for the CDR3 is TGTGCCAGCTCACCCGACGGACAGGTTTATGGCTACACCTTC. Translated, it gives CASSPDGQVYGYTF.

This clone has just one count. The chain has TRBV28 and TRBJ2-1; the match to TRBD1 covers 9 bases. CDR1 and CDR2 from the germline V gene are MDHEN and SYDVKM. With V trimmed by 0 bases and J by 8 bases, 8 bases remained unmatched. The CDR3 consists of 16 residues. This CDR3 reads CASSLWRRQGDYEQFF. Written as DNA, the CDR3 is TGTGCCAGCAGTTTATGGAGGAGACAGGGGGATTATGAGCAGTTCTTC.

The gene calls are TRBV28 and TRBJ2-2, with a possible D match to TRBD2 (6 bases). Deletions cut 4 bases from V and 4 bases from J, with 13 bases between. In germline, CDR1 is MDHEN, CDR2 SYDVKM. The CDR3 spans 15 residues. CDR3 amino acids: CASSYGGAGTGELFF. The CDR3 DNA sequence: TGTGCCAGCAGTTACGGGGGTGCGGGCACCGGGGAGCTGTTTTTT.

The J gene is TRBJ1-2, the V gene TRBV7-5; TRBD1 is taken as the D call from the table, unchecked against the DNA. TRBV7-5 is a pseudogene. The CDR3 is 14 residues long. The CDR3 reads CVRSLVQGAGGYTF. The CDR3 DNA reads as TGTGTCAGAAGCTTAGTGCAGGGTGCTGGGGGCTACACCTTC.

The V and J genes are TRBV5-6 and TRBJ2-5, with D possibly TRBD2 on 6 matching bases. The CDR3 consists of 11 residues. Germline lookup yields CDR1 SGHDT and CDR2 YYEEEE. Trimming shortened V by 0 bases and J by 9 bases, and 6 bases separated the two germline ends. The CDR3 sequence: CASSLAGAQYF. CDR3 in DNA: TGTGCCAGCAGCTTGGCGGGGGCCCAGTACTTC.

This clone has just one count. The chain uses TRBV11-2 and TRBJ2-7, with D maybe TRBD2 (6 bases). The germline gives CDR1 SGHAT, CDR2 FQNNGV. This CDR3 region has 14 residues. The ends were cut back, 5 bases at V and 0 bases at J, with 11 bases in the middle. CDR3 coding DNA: TGTGCCAGCAGCCATCTAGCGCCCTCCTACGAGCAGTACTTC. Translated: CASSHLAPSYEQYF.